The subject of this entry is one T cell receptor beta chain. Its antigen remains unidentified. Per-nucleotide qualities are absent, and no much larger clonotype sits a single base away. The data were taken from a study of blood T cell repertoires in COVID-19 (dated by TCRdb to the early 2020s). Describing the broader study: Samples from collaborators originated in the United States, Italy and Spain and spanned both the acute and convalescent phases of COVID-19. The prospective study material was composed of cDNA or gDNA derived from T cells, B-cell-depleted T cells, or PBMCs. Deeply sampled blood TCRbeta repertoires from subjects exposed to, actively infected with, or recovered from COVID-19 were included in the dataset. The repertoires were made available in a free public database intended to serve as a resource for research on the immune response to SARS-CoV-2. Samples were obtained from the ongoing ImmuneRACE study (first 160 participants) and from 1,254 subjects provided by 6 global collaborators. The sample metadata nearly always contained a de-identified subject ID, COVID-19 status, age in years and sex. Where available, HLA class I and class II types were taken from metadata supplied by the sample provider and were not determined by assay-based typing. General study outcomes and caveats: The amount of clinical and demographic metadata varied by source and participant and was provided uncurated.

The CDR3 goes from the cysteine to the phenylalanine over 15 residues. Only the CDR3 DNA stays, 45 bases, in frame from base 1. V is trimmed back by 5 bases and J by 1 base, and the junction contains 5 bases that no gene match accounts for. Reading the germline V gene gives CDR1 SGHVS and CDR2 FNYEAQ. TCRbeta CDR3 regions were amplified from genomic DNA using the immunoSEQ Assay, a bias-controlled multiplex PCR. The original pipeline was this. The number of nucleated cells in each sample was estimated from the amplification of reference gene primers within the assay. Sequence reads were collapsed and filtered to measure the absolute abundance of every unique TCRbeta CDR3 rearrangement. For each sample, productive Simpson clonality was calculated as the square root of Simpson's diversity index across productive rearrangements. TCRdb limited this immuneACCESS table to in-frame rearrangements with V and J called. A share of clones is missing; checked studies link under half to unresolved V genes, and the rest is unexplained. V, J and clone size derive from that table, while D and trimming were established from the DNA sequence. Within this sample are 200,000 to 250,000 clones, with around 83% of them counted one time only. The top ten hold around 0.97% of the sample.

Collaborating institutions collected whole blood in K2EDTA tubes following their own protocols. For TCRbeta analysis, collaborators shipped samples as frozen whole blood, isolated PBMCs, or DNA extracted from either of those sample types. The chain is assembled from TRBV7-6 and TRBJ2-1; the junction holds 7 bases that match TRBD1. The TCR comes from a man aged 35 to 55 with acute or convalescent COVID-19. Sequencing input: peripheral blood. This receptor carries the CDR3 CASSEDRESYNEQFF. The nucleotide sequence is given as TGTGCCAGCAGCGAAGACAGGGAGTCCTACAATGAGCAGTTCTTC.